The 31 T cell receptor beta chains below were found in one sample sequenced in a study of human T cells and chemical hapten exposure. TCRdb itself ran the RACE reads through MiXCR, one entry per CDR3 protein. The sample yields around 99,000 distinct CDR3 sequences, 9.5% to 15% seen once. Time point specified: patch test 1, 2 weeks after DPC sensitization. Treatment in this sample: therapeutic diphenylcyclopropenone sensitization with weekly scalp DPC. The material sequenced was whole blood, taken in connection with sensitization to the hapten diphenylcyclopropenone (DPC). All receptors derive from a woman between 40 and 50 years old with alopecia areata. Some clones in this sample may be carry-over from other donors' samples.

This clonotype has more than one count but fewer than ten. The chain uses TRBV28 and TRBJ1-2, with D maybe TRBD1 (5 bases). V was trimmed by 6 bases and J by 10 bases, leaving 15 bases between them. CDR1 MDHEN and CDR2 SYDVKM come from the germline V gene. The CDR3 runs to 12 residues. The CDR3 sequence: CASRTPGFFYTF. For the CDR3, the DNA is TGTGCCAGCAGGACCCCAGGGTTCTTCTACACCTTC.

This clonotype was seen only a few times. The chain links TRBV4-2 to TRBJ1-5; unclear D gene. The length of the CDR3 is 14 residues. V was trimmed by 0 bases and J by 7 bases, leaving 10 bases between them. From germline, CDR1 is LGHNA and CDR2 YNFKEQ. This chain's CDR3 is CASSQDVTGQPQHF. The CDR3 DNA reads as TGTGCCAGCAGCCAAGATGTGACGGGCCAGCCCCAGCATTTT.

This clonotype came up a few times. The chain couples TRBV7-2 to TRBJ1-2, with D possibly matching TRBD1 (6 bases). This CDR3 region has 13 residues. V lost 5 bases and J lost 7, with 14 bases in between. Germline lookup yields CDR1 SGHTA and CDR2 FQGNSA. CDR3 sequence (DNA): TGTGCCAGCAGCCAACAGGGTCAGCGTGGCTACACCTTC. Protein: CASSQQGQRGYTF.

The V call is TRBV2, the J call TRBJ2-3; 15 bases align to TRBD2. The CDR3 loop spans 15 amino acids. Per germline, CDR1 SNHLY and CDR2 FYNNEI. Losses at the gene ends were 4 bases for V and 6 bases for J; bases not matched to a gene: 2. The CDR3 nucleotides are TGTGCCAGCAGTGGGACTAGCGGGAGGGGCGATACGCAGTATTTT. Protein product: CASSGTSGRGDTQYF.

This clonotype was counted ten times or more. V is TRBV10-3 and J is TRBJ2-5, with D possibly being TRBD2 (5 bases). Per germline, CDR1 ENHRY and CDR2 SYGVKD. The CDR3 sequence is 13 residues long. V lost 6 bases and J 1 base, leaving 9 bases between the germline ends. This CDR3 reads CAIRSAGQETQYF. The CDR3 DNA reads as TGTGCCATCAGATCCGCGGGCCAAGAGACCCAGTACTTC.

The CDR3 sequence is CASSFGGQGPQETQYF. DNA of the CDR3: TGTGCCAGCAGTTTCGGCGGACAGGGCCCTCAAGAGACCCAGTACTTC. This chain links TRBV12-3 or TRBV12-4 with TRBJ2-5; TRBD1 matches at 8 bases. V dropped 3 bases and J dropped 2; count of bases not matched to a gene: 8. The CDR3 is made up of 16 amino acids.

The rearrangement uses TRBV28 and TRBJ2-7, with D uncertain. The germline V gene encodes CDR1 MDHEN and CDR2 SYDVKM. V was pared by 3 bases and J by 0 bases, with 6 bases between. This CDR3 is 13 amino acids long. CDR3 sequence: CASSLYSSYEQYF. Written as DNA, the CDR3 is TGTGCCAGCAGTTTGTACAGCTCCTACGAGCAGTACTTC.

The chain links TRBV24-1 to TRBJ2-3; D not certain. CDR1 and CDR2 (germline): KGHDR, SFDVKD. V dropped 1 base and J dropped 4 bases, with 11 bases sitting between them. The CDR3 contains 15 residues. The CDR3 DNA sequence: TGTGCCACCAGTGATTTTACCCAGGAGCCAGATACGCAGTATTTT. This gives the protein CATSDFTQEPDTQYF.

V is TRBV7-2 and J is TRBJ1-4; TRBD1 is a possible D gene (5 bases). The CDR3 is 17 residues long. CDR1 is SGHTA and CDR2 is FQGNSA in the germline V gene. Trimming removed 5 bases at V and 4 bases at J, with 20 bases between. The CDR3 region is CASSRTWGADNNEKLFF. DNA of the CDR3: TGTGCCAGCAGCCGGACGTGGGGCGCAGATAATAATGAAAAACTGTTTTTT.

Only a few counts were recorded for this clonotype. The rearrangement links TRBV7-9 to TRBJ1-1, with D unresolved. The germline V and J ends were trimmed by 4 bases and 1 base, with 10 bases remaining between them. Germline-derived CDR1 and CDR2 are SEHNR and FQNEAQ (reference sequence). The CDR3 is 14 residues long. The CDR3 region is CASSSSGRNTEAFF. The CDR3 nucleotides read TGTGCCAGCAGCTCGTCTGGGCGGAACACTGAAGCTTTCTTT. Full variable domain (rest looked up from reference TRBV7-9 and TRBJ1-1): DTGVSQNPRHKITKRGQNVTFRCDPISEHNRLYWYRQTLGQGPEFLTYFQNEAQLEKSRLLSDRFSAERPKGSFSTLEIQRTEQGDSAMYLCASSSSGRNTEAFFGQGTRLTVV.

The CDR3 coding sequence is TGCGCCAGCAGCTTGTTGGCAGGATCCTACGAGCAGTACTTC. Residues: CASSLLAGSYEQYF. This chain joins TRBV5-1 and TRBJ2-7; no definite D call. The germline CDR1 and CDR2 sequences are SGHRS and YFSETQ. CDR3 length: 14 residues. V lost 1 base, J lost 1 base, and 9 bases lay in between. The variable domain in full, with the rest retrieved from reference TRBV5-1 and TRBJ2-7, is KAGVTQTPRYLIKTRGQQVTLSCSPISGHRSVSWYQQTPGQGLQFLFEYFSETQRNKGNFPGRFSGRQFSNSRSEMNVSTLELGDSALYLCASSLLAGSYEQYFGPGTRLTVT.

The chain uses TRBV6-5 and TRBJ2-3; D uncertain. The V end was cut by 7 bases, the J end by 0 bases, with 8 bases between. CDR1 is MNHEY and CDR2 is SVGAGI in the germline V gene. CDR3 length: 13 residues. Here the CDR3 DNA reads TGTGCCAGCATGGGGTTCAGCACAGATACGCAGTATTTT. The encoded protein is CASMGFSTDTQYF.

This chain links TRBV5-5 with TRBJ2-2, with D unresolved. The CDR3 is 16 residues long. The V end was cut by 2 bases, the J end by 1 base, with 12 bases between. In germline, CDR1 is SGHKS, CDR2 YYEKEE (reference sequence). The CDR3, as DNA: TGTGCCAGCAGCTTAGGGCCAGGCCAGAACACCGGGGAGCTGTTTTTT. Protein product: CASSLGPGQNTGELFF.

There are a few counts of this clonotype. The chain joins TRBV9 to TRBJ2-5; weak D call: TRBD2 (5 bases). Germline loops: CDR1 SGDLS, CDR2 YYNGEE. V lost 4 bases and J lost 4, with 11 bases in between. This CDR3 comprises 13 residues. The CDR3 DNA reads TGTGCCAGCAGCCCTGGGAGCCGAGAGACCCAGTACTTC. Translation: CASSPGSRETQYF. Variable domain in full (rest from reference TRBV9 and TRBJ2-5): DSGVTQTPKHLITATGQRVTLRCSPRSGDLSVYWYQQSLDQGLQFLIQYYNGEERAKGNILERFSAQQFPDLHSELNLSSLELGDSALYFCASSPGSRETQYFGPGTRLLVL.

Many counts were recorded for this clonotype. J is TRBJ1-2 and V is TRBV6-2 or TRBV6-3; D may be TRBD1 (5 bases). The CDR3 length is 12 residues. V was cut by 4 bases and J by 8 bases, with 11 bases left in between. Looked up from germline, CDR1 is MNHEY and CDR2 is SVGEGT. As DNA, the CDR3 is TGTGCCAGCAGTTCCCCGGGGGTCGGCTACACCTTC. It translates to CASSSPGVGYTF.

J is TRBJ2-1 and V is TRBV6-2 or TRBV6-3, with 9 bases that match TRBD2. With V trimmed by 6 bases and J by 4 bases, 7 bases remained unmatched. The CDR3 is 15 residues long. Per germline, CDR1 MNHEY and CDR2 SVGEGT. The CDR3, as DNA: TGTGCCAGCAGCCCTCGGCGGGAGGGTTACAATGAGCAGTTCTTC. This gives the protein CASSPRREGYNEQFF.

This clonotype occurred a few times. CDR3 coding DNA: TGTGCCAGCATTGGCACTTTTAGCTCCTACAATGAGCAGTTCTTC. Protein: CASIGTFSSYNEQFF. The V call is TRBV7-9, the J call TRBJ2-1, with D unresolved. Germline-derived CDR1 and CDR2 are SEHNR and FQNEAQ (reference sequence). Trimming stripped 7 bases from V and 0 bases from J, with 13 bases between. The CDR3 is made up of 15 amino acids.

This clonotype was counted many times. V is TRBV6-2 or TRBV6-3 and J is TRBJ2-1; D gene ambiguous. CDR1 and CDR2 (germline): MNHEY, SVGEGT. The CDR3 totals 11 residues. Trimming left V 6 bases short and J 8 bases short, with 8 bases between. CDR3 nucleotide sequence: TGTGCCAGCAGCCAACTGTATGAGCAGTTCTTC. Translated: CASSQLYEQFF.

This clonotype was picked up a small number of times. This chain connects TRBV29-1 to TRBJ2-3; D is possibly TRBD1 or TRBD2 (5 bases each). CDR3 length equals 14 residues. The V gene lost 2 bases and the J gene lost 0 bases, with 9 bases spanning the gap. Germline V gives CDR1 SQVTM, CDR2 ANQGSEA. Here the CDR3 reads CSVELGRSTDTQYF. CDR3 nucleotide sequence: TGCAGCGTTGAATTGGGACGGAGCACAGATACGCAGTATTTT.

This clonotype was seen a handful of times. The chain employs TRBV2 and TRBJ2-5, with TRBD2 matching 9 bases. Trimming at V came to 1 base and at J to 2 bases, leaving 2 bases not matched to a gene. Germline V gene sequence: CDR1 SNHLY, CDR2 FYNNEI. This CDR3 has 15 amino acids. The CDR3 loop is CASSEGTSAQETQYF. The CDR3 bases are TGTGCCAGCAGTGAAGGGACTAGCGCACAAGAGACCCAGTACTTC.

The chain joins TRBV20-1 to TRBJ2-4, with 7 positions matching TRBD2. Losses at the gene ends were 5 bases for V and 6 bases for J; bases not matched to a gene: 10. The CDR3 totals 14 residues. From germline, CDR1 is DFQATT and CDR2 SNEGSKA (reference sequence). CDR3 in amino acids: CSAHGGDGLNIQYF. The CDR3 DNA is TGCAGTGCTCATGGGGGGGACGGACTAAACATTCAGTACTTC.

This chain links TRBV28 with TRBJ2-7; weak D call: TRBD1 (5 bases). The CDR3 is made up of 14 amino acids. V gave up 3 bases and J gave up 5 bases, with 14 bases separating them. The V gene's germline CDR1 is MDHEN and CDR2 SYDVKM. The CDR3 DNA reads as TGTGCCAGCAGTTTTCGAGGCAGGGTGAACGAGCAGTACTTC. Its protein is CASSFRGRVNEQYF. The variable domain in full, completed from reference TRBV28 and TRBJ2-7, reads DVKVTQSSRYLVKRTGEKVFLECVQDMDHENMFWYRQDPGLGLRLIYFSYDVKMKEKGDIPEGYSVSREKKERFSLILESASTNQTSMYLCASSFRGRVNEQYFGPGTRLTVT.

The J gene is TRBJ2-7, the V gene TRBV6-6, with 7 bases identical to TRBD1. With V trimmed by 4 bases and J by 4 bases, 4 bases remained unmatched. Looked up from germline, CDR1 is MNHNY and CDR2 is SVGAGI (reference sequence). The CDR3 spans 13 residues. The CDR3 protein is CASSFGTDYEQYF. The CDR3 nucleotides read TGTGCCAGCAGTTTCGGGACAGATTACGAGCAGTACTTC.

This clonotype was recorded a few times. The V call is TRBV11-3, the J call TRBJ2-2, with 12 bases fitting TRBD2. The CDR3 has 16 residues. With 5 bases clipped from V and 4 bases from J, the junction kept 5 bases outside the gene matches. The germline V gene has CDR1 SGHNT and CDR2 YENEEA. The CDR3 DNA follows: TGTGCCAGCAGCCTCCTAGCGGGAGGGAGCACCGGGGAGCTGTTTTTT. This sequence encodes CASSLLAGGSTGELFF. Using reference TRBV11-3 and TRBJ2-2 for the parts outside the CDR3, the full variable domain is EAGVVQSPRYKIIEKKQPVAFWCNPISGHNTLYWYLQNLGQGPELLIRYENEEAVDDSQLPKDRFSAERLKGVDSTLKIQPAELGDSAVYLCASSLLAGGSTGELFFGEGSRLTVL.

The chain uses TRBV18 and TRBJ1-2; D is ambiguous. Deletions cut 1 base from V and 5 bases from J, with 11 bases between. The germline gives CDR1 KGHSH, CDR2 LQKENI. The CDR3 sequence is 14 residues long. The CDR3 DNA follows: TGTGCCAGCTCACCACTTCAGGAAGAGTATGGCTACACCTTC. It yields the protein CASSPLQEEYGYTF.

The chain couples TRBV19 to TRBJ2-7; no definite D call. This CDR3 comprises 12 residues. V dropped 3 bases and J dropped 4 bases, with 7 bases sitting between them. Germline V gene sequence: CDR1 LNHDA, CDR2 SQIVND (reference sequence). CDR3 loop: CASSIDRYEQYF. The CDR3 region has the DNA TGTGCCAGTAGTATCGACCGGTACGAGCAGTACTTC.

This clonotype has only a few counts. J is TRBJ2-5 and V is TRBV24-1; weak D call: TRBD1 (6 bases). Between the trimmed V and J ends, which lost 2 bases and 2 bases, there was a span of 11 bases. CDR3 length: 15 amino acids. Germline lookup yields CDR1 KGHDR and CDR2 SFDVKD. The CDR3 coding sequence is TGTGCCACCAGTGATTGGCAGGGACAACAAGAGACCCAGTACTTC. It codes for CATSDWQGQQETQYF.

This clonotype came up a few times. V is TRBV4-3 and J is TRBJ1-6, with 8 bases fitting TRBD1. This CDR3 has 15 residues. Trimming took 4 bases from V and 8 from J; bases not matched to a gene: 7. Germline V gives CDR1 LGHNA, CDR2 YSLEER. The CDR3 is CASSRSGGVDSPLHF. CDR3 DNA sequence: TGCGCCAGCAGCCGTTCAGGGGGCGTAGATTCACCCCTCCACTTT.

This clonotype occurred many times. V and J are TRBV7-2 and TRBJ2-3; 7 nucleotides agree with TRBD2. Germline CDR1 and CDR2: SGHTA and FQGNSA. This CDR3 has 16 amino acids. Losses at the gene ends were 4 bases for V and 7 bases for J; bases not matched to a gene: 14. The CDR3 protein is CASSSAGRGTGNTQYF. For the CDR3, the DNA is TGTGCCAGCAGCTCGGCCGGGCGGGGGACGGGTAATACGCAGTATTTT.

This clonotype was recorded at least ten times. This sequence joins TRBV7-2 and TRBJ1-4; the D is unclear. V lost 1 base and J 13 bases, leaving 13 bases between the germline ends. Germline CDR1 SGHTA, CDR2 FQGNSA. The CDR3 sequence is 13 residues long. CDR3 residues: CASSLVFLERLFF. The CDR3, as DNA: TGTGCCAGCAGCTTAGTATTCCTCGAGAGACTGTTTTTT.

The chain couples TRBV30 to TRBJ2-2, with D tentatively TRBD2 (6 bases). V lost 2 bases and J lost 7, with 8 bases in between. The CDR3 has 12 amino acids. Germline V gene lookup returns CDR1 GTSNPN and CDR2 SVGIG (reference sequence). The CDR3 bases are TGTGCCTGGAGTTGGAGGGTCGGGGAGCTGTTTTTT. The encoded protein is CAWSWRVGELFF.